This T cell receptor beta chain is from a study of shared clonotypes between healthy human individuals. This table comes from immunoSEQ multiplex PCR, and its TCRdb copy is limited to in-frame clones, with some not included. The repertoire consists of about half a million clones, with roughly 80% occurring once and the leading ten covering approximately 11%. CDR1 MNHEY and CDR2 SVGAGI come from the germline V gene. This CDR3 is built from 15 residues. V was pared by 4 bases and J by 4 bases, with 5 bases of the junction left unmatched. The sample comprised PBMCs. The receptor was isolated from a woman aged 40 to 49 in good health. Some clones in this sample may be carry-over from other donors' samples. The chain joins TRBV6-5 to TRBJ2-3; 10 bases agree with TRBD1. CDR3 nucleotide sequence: TGTGCCAGCAGTTCCCCGGGACAGGGGTCAGATACGCAGTATTTT. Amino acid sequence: CASSSPGQGSDTQYF.